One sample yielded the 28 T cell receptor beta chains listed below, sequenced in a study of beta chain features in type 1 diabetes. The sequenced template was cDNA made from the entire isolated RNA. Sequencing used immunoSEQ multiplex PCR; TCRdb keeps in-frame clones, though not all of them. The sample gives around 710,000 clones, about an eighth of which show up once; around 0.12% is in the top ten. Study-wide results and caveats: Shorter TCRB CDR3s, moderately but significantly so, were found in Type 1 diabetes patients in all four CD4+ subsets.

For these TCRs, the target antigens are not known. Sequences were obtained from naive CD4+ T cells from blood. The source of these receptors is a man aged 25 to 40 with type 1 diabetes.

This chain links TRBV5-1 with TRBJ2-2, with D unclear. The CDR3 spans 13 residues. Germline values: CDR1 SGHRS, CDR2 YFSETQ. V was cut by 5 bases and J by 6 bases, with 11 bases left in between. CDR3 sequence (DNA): TGCGCCAGCAGGCCGTCTGGCCCCGGGGAGCTGTTTTTT. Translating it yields CASRPSGPGELFF.

CDR3 coding DNA: TGTGCCAGCAGTCCGGGGACAGGGCCGAGCAATCAGCCCCAGCATTTT. Translation: CASSPGTGPSNQPQHF. The chain joins TRBV6-6 to TRBJ1-5; 9 bases are shared with TRBD1. J was trimmed by 1 base and V by 5 bases; bases with no gene match: 6. The CDR3 is made up of 16 amino acids. The germline V gene has CDR1 MNHNY and CDR2 SVGAGI (reference sequence).

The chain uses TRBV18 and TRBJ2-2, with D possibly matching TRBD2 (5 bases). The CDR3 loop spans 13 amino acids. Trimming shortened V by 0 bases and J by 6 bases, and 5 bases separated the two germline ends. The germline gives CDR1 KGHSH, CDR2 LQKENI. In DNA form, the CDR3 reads TGTGCCAGCTCACCACCGGACTCCGGGGAGCTGTTTTTT. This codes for CASSPPDSGELFF.

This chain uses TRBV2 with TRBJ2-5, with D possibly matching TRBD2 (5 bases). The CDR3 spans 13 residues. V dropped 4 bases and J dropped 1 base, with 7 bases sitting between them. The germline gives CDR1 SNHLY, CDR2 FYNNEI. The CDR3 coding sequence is TGTGCCAGCAGTGCGGGGTCCCAAGAGACCCAGTACTTC. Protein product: CASSAGSQETQYF.

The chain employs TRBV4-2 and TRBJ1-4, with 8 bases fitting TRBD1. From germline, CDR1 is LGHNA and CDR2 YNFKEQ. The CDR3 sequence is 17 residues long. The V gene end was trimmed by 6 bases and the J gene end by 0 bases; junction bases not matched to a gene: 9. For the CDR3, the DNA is TGTGCCAGCAGGATCCGGGACAGGAAAGCAACTAATGAAAAACTGTTTTTT. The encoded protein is CASRIRDRKATNEKLFF.

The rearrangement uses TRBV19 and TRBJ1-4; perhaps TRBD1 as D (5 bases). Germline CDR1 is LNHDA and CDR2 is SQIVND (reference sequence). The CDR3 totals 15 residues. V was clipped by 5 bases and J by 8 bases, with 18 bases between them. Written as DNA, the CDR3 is TGTGCCAGTAGTGCCCCGGGACGGAGCTACGAAAAACTGTTTTTT. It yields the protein CASSAPGRSYEKLFF.

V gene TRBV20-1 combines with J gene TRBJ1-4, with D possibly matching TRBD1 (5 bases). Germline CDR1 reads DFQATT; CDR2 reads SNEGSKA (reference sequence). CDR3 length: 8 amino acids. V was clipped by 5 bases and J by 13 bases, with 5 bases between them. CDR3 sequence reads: CSAGGLFF. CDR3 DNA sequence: TGCAGTGCTGGGGGACTGTTTTTT.

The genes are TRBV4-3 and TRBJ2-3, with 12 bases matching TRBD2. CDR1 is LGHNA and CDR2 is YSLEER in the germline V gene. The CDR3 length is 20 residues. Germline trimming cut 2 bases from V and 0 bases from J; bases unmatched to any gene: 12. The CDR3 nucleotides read TGCGCCAGCAGCCAACGTCTGACTAGCGGGGGCCCCCATAGCACAGATACGCAGTATTTT. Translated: CASSQRLTSGGPHSTDTQYF.

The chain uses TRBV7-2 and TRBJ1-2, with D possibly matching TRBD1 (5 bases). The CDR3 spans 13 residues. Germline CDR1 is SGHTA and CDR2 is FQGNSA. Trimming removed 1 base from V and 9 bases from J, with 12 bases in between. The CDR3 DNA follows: TGTGCCAGCAGCTTAGAAGGGGCGAGTCGCTACACCTTC. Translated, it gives CASSLEGASRYTF.

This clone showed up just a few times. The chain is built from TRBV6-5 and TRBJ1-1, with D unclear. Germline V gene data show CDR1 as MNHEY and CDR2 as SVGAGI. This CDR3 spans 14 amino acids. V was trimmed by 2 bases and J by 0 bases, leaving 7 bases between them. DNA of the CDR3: TGTGCCAGCAGTTACGCCACGGTGAACACTGAAGCTTTCTTT. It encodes CASSYATVNTEAFF.

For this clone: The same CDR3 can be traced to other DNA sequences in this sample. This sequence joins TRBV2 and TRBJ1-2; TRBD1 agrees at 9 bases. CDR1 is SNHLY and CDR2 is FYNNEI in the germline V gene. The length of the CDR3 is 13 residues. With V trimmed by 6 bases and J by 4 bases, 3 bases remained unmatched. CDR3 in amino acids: CASRDRGGYGYTF. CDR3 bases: TGTGCCAGCAGGGACAGGGGAGGCTATGGCTACACCTTC.

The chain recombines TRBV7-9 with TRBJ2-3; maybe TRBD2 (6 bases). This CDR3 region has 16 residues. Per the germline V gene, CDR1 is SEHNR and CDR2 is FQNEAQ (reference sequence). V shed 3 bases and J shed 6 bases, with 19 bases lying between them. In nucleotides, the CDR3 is TGTGCCAGCAGCTTCGGCGGAACACAACGGGGGGATACGCAGTATTTT. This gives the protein CASSFGGTQRGDTQYF.

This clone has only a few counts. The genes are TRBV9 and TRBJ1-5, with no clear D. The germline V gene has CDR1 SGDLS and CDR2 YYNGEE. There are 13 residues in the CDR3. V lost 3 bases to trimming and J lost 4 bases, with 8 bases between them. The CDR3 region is CASSGDINQPQHF. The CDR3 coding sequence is TGTGCCAGCAGCGGCGACATTAATCAGCCCCAGCATTTT.

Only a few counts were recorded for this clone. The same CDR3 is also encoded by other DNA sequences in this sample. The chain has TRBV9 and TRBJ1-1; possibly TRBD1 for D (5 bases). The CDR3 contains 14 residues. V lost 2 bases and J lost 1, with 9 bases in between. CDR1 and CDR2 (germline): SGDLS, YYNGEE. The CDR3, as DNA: TGTGCCAGCAGCGTCGACAGAGAGAACACTGAAGCTTTCTTT. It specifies CASSVDRENTEAFF.

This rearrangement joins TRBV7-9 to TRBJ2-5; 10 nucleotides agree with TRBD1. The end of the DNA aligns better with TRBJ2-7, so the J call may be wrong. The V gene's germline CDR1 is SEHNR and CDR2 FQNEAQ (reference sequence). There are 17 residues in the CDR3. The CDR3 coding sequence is TGTGCCAGCAGCCCCCCTTCCGGGACAGGGGCCGCCTACGAGCAGTACTTC. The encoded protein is CASSPPSGTGAAYEQYF.

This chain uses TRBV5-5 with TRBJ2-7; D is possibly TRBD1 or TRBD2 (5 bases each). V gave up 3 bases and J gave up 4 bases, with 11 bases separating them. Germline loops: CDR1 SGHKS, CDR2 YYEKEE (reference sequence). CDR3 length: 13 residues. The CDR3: CASSSAWGYEQYF. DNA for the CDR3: TGTGCCAGCAGCTCAGCCTGGGGGTACGAGCAGTACTTC.

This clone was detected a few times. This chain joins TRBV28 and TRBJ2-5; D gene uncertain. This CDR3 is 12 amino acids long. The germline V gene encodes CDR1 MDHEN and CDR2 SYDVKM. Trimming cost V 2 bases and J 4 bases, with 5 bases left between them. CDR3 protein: CASSLTSETQYF. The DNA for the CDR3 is TGTGCCAGCAGTTTAACGTCAGAGACCCAGTACTTC.

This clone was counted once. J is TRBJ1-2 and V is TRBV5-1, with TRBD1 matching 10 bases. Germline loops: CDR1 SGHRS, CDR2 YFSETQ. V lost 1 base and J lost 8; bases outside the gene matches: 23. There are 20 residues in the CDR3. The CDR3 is CASSLTPHTNTGTGEDGYTF. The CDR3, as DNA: TGCGCCAGCAGCTTGACTCCACATACGAATACCGGGACAGGGGAGGACGGCTACACCTTC.

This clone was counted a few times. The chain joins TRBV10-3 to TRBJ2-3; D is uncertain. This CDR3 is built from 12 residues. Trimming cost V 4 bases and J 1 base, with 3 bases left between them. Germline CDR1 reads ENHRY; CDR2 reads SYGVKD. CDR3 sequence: CAISGRTDTQYF. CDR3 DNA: TGTGCCATCAGTGGTCGCACAGATACGCAGTATTTT.

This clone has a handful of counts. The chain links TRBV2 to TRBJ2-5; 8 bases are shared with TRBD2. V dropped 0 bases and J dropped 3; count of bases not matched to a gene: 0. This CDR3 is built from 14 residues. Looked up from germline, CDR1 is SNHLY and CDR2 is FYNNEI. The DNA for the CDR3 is TGTGCCAGCAGTGAAGCTAGCGGGAAAGAGACCCAGTACTTC. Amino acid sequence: CASSEASGKETQYF.

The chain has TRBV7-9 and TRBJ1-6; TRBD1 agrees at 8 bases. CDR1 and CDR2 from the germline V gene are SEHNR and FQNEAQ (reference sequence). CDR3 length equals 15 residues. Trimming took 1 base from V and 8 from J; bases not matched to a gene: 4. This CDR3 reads CASSLETGEHSPLHF. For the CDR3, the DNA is TGTGCCAGCAGCTTAGAGACAGGGGAACATTCACCCCTCCACTTT.

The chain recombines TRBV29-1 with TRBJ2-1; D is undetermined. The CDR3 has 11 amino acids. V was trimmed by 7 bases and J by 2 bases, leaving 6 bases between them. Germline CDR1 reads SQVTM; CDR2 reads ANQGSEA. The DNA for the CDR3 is TGCAGCGCTGATACCTACAATGAGCAGTTCTTC. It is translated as CSADTYNEQFF.

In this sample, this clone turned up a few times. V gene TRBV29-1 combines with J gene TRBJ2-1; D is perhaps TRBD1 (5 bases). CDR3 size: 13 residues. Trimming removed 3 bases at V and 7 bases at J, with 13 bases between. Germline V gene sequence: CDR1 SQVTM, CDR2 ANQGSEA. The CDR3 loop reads CSVDAAGSNEQFF. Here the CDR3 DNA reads TGCAGCGTTGACGCGGCAGGGTCGAATGAGCAGTTCTTC.

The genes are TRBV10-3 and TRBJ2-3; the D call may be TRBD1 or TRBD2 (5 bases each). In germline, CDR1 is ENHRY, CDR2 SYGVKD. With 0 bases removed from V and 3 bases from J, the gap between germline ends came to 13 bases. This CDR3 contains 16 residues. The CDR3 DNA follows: TGTGCCATCAGTGAGTCGAGGGACGGCGGGACAGATACGCAGTATTTT. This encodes CAISESRDGGTDTQYF.

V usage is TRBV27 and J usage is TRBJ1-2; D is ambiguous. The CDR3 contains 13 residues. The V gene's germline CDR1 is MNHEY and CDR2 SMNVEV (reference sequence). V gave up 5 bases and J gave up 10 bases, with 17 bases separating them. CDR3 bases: TGTGCCAGCAGTCCCGGTTGGGCTTTCCACTACACCTTC. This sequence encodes CASSPGWAFHYTF.

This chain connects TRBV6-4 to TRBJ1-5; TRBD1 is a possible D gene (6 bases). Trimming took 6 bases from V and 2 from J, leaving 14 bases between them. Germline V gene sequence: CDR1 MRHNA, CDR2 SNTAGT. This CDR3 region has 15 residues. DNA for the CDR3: TGTGCCAGCAGCCTTACAGGGACGGGCAATCAGCCCCAGCATTTT. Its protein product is CASSLTGTGNQPQHF.

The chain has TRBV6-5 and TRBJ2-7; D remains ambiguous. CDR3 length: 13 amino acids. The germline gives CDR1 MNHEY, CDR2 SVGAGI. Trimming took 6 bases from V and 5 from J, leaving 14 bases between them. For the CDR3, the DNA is TGTGCCAGCAGCTACCGGTTTGGGAACGAGCAGTACTTC. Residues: CASSYRFGNEQYF.

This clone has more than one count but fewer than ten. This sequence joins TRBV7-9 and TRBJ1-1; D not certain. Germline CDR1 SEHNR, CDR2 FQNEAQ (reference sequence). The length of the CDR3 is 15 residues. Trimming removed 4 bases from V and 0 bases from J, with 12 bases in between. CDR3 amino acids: CASSYAGRMNTEAFF. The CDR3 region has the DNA TGTGCCAGCAGCTACGCGGGCCGCATGAACACTGAAGCTTTCTTT.